This is a list of T cell receptor beta chains from one sample in a study of breast tumors, draining lymph nodes, adjacent tissues. TCRdb redid the calling of the multiplex PCR reads with MiXCR, one entry per CDR3 protein. This table holds about 230,000 distinct CDR3 sequences, roughly 30% found once. Sequenced: axillary lymph node tissue. The origin of the receptors is a female donor with breast cancer. Some clones in this sample may be carry-over from other donors' samples. CDR3s leave out the opening cysteine and the closing phenylalanine or tryptophan. D genes are given only for firm matches. Clone sizes are given selectively: once, few, many, or a class where the clone is expanded.

V gene: TRBV2
J gene: TRBJ1-5
D gene: TRBD1
clone size: many
CDR3 protein: ASSSDRGANQPQH

V gene: TRBV9
J gene: TRBJ2-7
D gene: -
clone size: many
CDR3 protein: ASTLGTRPYEQY

V gene: TRBV27
J gene: TRBJ2-4
D gene: -
clone size: few
CDR3 protein: ASSLGRLANIQY

V gene: TRBV5-5
J gene: TRBJ2-3
D gene: -
clone size: many
CDR3 protein: ASSLGRIDTQY

V gene: TRBV24-1
J gene: TRBJ2-2
D gene: -
clone size: many
CDR3 protein: ATSGQGRSGELF

V gene: TRBV4-3
J gene: TRBJ2-1
D gene: TRBD2
clone size: many
CDR3 protein: ASSQDWGGGRTEEQF

V gene: TRBV28
J gene: TRBJ1-5
D gene: -
clone size: few
CDR3 protein: ASSLRSAGVQPQH

V gene: TRBV20-1
J gene: TRBJ2-3
D gene: TRBD2
clone size: many
CDR3 protein: SASLGRVTDTQY

V gene: TRBV11-2
J gene: TRBJ2-1
D gene: -
clone size: many
CDR3 protein: ASSLGRQVSYNEQF

V gene: TRBV29-1
J gene: TRBJ1-5
D gene: -
clone size: -
CDR3 protein: SVMVDNQPQH

V gene: TRBV7-6
J gene: TRBJ2-7
D gene: TRBD2
clone size: many
CDR3 protein: ASSFREREGFYEQY

V gene: TRBV12-3/TRBV12-4
J gene: TRBJ1-6
D gene: -
clone size: -
CDR3 protein: ASSFGNSPLH

V gene: TRBV29-1
J gene: TRBJ2-3
D gene: -
clone size: many
CDR3 protein: SVELRVSDTQY